This is a list of T cell receptor beta chains from one sample in a study of response to subunit inactivated influenza vaccine. A single record per CDR3 protein comes from TCRdb applying MiXCR to the RT-PCR reads. The sample holds 800,000 to 1,000,000 distinct CDR3 sequences, 20% to 25% seen once. The material sequenced was PBMCs from blood, taken less than 6 days after vaccination. These receptors originate from a man between 45 and 60 years old who received an inactivated influenza vaccine. Each CDR3 is given with its conserved first and last residue. A D gene is named only where the DNA matches it firmly. A row's size may be missing; if present it is once, few, many or a size class.

clone size	D gene	V gene	CDR3 length	J gene	CDR3 DNA	CDR3 protein
many	TRBD1	TRBV18	15	TRBJ1-1	TGTGCCAGCTCAAGACAGGGATCCTTGGGCACTGAAGCTTTCTTT	CASSRQGSLGTEAFF
few	-	TRBV7-3	15	TRBJ2-1	TGTGCCAGCAGCCCCATGGGGACCCCGACGGATGAGCAGTTCTTC	CASSPMGTPTDEQFF
-	-	TRBV29-1	13	TRBJ1-1	TGCAGCGTTGTTCCGGGATACCTCACTGAAGCTTTCTTT	CSVVPGYLTEAFF
-	-	TRBV12-3/TRBV12-4	14	TRBJ1-3	TGTGCCAGCACCCAGAACCTCTCTGGAAACACCATATATTTT	CASTQNLSGNTIYF
many	TRBD2	TRBV7-2	16	TRBJ2-3	TGTGCCAGCAGCTTAGGCCCGGGAGGGAGCACAGATACGCAGTATTTT	CASSLGPGGSTDTQYF
few	-	TRBV5-1	14	TRBJ1-1	TGCGCCAGCAGGTTTTCCGACAGGTACACTGAAGCTTTCTTT	CASRFSDRYTEAFF
-	TRBD1	TRBV10-3	16	TRBJ2-1	TGTGCCATCAGTGAGTTAAGCAGGGGGAAGGAAGGTGAGCAGTTCTTC	CAISELSRGKEGEQFF
few	-	TRBV6-2/TRBV6-3	13	TRBJ2-1	TGTGCCAGCAACTGGGCAGGGCCATTGGAGCAGTTCTTC	CASNWAGPLEQFF
-	-	TRBV5-5	15	TRBJ2-2	TGTGCCAGCAGCTTCGGCGGACGGGGCACCGGGGAGCTGTTTTTT	CASSFGGRGTGELFF
-	-	TRBV11-2	17	TRBJ2-7	TGTACCAGCAGTTTATCGCAGCACCACAGGAGCTCCTACGAGCAGTACTTC	CTSSLSQHHRSSYEQYF
few	TRBD2	TRBV20-1	15	TRBJ2-1	TGCAGTGCCCCTCCACTAGCGGGCGCTTCCAATGAGCAGTTCTTC	CSAPPLAGASNEQFF
-	-	TRBV10-3	15	TRBJ2-2	TGTGCCATCAGTGATTCCAGGACGACGACCGGGGAGCTGTTTTTT	CAISDSRTTTGELFF
many	-	TRBV18	13	TRBJ1-5	TGTGCCAGCTCACCAGGGCGCAATCAGCCCCAGCATTTT	CASSPGRNQPQHF
-	-	TRBV28	14	TRBJ1-5	TGTGCCAGCAAGCAGGCAGCTCTCAATCAGCCCCAGCATTTT	CASKQAALNQPQHF
-	-	TRBV5-1	16	TRBJ1-1	TGCGCCAGCAGCCTTGGGACGGGATTCATGAACACTGAAGCTTTCTTT	CASSLGTGFMNTEAFF
-	-	TRBV7-6	16	TRBJ2-1	TGTGCCAGCAGCTTAGCGGGGCTAGCGAGCTACAATGAGCAGTTCTTC	CASSLAGLASYNEQFF
-	-	TRBV4-3	16	TRBJ2-1	TGCGCCAGCAGCCAAGAGCTGGGGGCCGCCTACAATGAGCAGTTCTTC	CASSQELGAAYNEQFF
-	-	TRBV4-3	16	TRBJ2-7	TGCGCCAGCAGCCAAGATTTCAACAGCCGTGGGTACGAGCAGTACTTC	CASSQDFNSRGYEQYF
few	TRBD2	TRBV6-5	16	TRBJ2-1	TGTGCCAGCAGTTACCCGGGACTAGCGCTTTCCAATGAGCAGTTCTTC	CASSYPGLALSNEQFF
few	TRBD1	TRBV7-6	14	TRBJ1-4	TGTGCCAGCAGCTTACCCGGAGGACAGGGGTTACTGTTTTTT	CASSLPGGQGLLFF
few	-	TRBV3-1	12	TRBJ2-1	TGTGCCAGCAGCCATGAGAGGGGGTCGCAGTTCTTC	CASSHERGSQFF
-	-	TRBV4-3	16	TRBJ2-7	TGCGCCAGCAGCCAAGATTTGGCCGACAGGTTTGACGAGCAGTACTTC	CASSQDLADRFDEQYF
-	-	TRBV6-1	18	TRBJ2-1	TGTGCCAGCACTCCTCGGGGGCAGCGCCACGGTCACTACAATGAGCAGTTCTTC	CASTPRGQRHGHYNEQFF
few	TRBD1	TRBV5-8	14	TRBJ2-7	TGTGCCAGCAGCGGGAGGACAGGGGCCTTTGAGCAGTACTTC	CASSGRTGAFEQYF
once	-	TRBV19	15	TRBJ2-1	TGTGCCAGTAGCAATCAGGTGGTCCTCTACAATGAGCAGTTCTTC	CASSNQVVLYNEQFF
few	TRBD2	TRBV12-3/TRBV12-4	16	TRBJ2-1	TGTGCCAGCAGTCCACGGGGGGTCAACTCCTACAATGAGCAGTTCTTC	CASSPRGVNSYNEQFF
few	-	TRBV27	15	TRBJ2-1	TGTGCCAGCAGACTAGACAGTAGCTCCTACAATGAGCAGTTCTTC	CASRLDSSSYNEQFF
-	TRBD2	TRBV7-3	21	TRBJ2-1	TGTGCCAGCAGCTTAAGCTTCCTAGCGGGAGGGCGGAATAGCTCCTACAATGAGCAGTTCTTC	CASSLSFLAGGRNSSYNEQFF
few	TRBD2	TRBV11-2	15	TRBJ2-1	TGTGCCAGCAGCTCCTTAGCGGGAGGGCTTAATGAGCAGTTCTTC	CASSSLAGGLNEQFF
-	TRBD2	TRBV6-2/TRBV6-3	15	TRBJ2-1	TGTGCCAGCAGCCTCCCTAGCGGGAGACTAAATGAGCAGTTCTTC	CASSLPSGRLNEQFF
many	-	TRBV15	15	TRBJ1-6	TGTGCCACCAGCAGAGGAGTCTCGGAGAATTCACCCCTCCACTTT	CATSRGVSENSPLHF
-	-	TRBV29-1	15	TRBJ2-3	TGCAGCGTTGAGTCCAACCACCTCGGCACAGATACGCAGTATTTT	CSVESNHLGTDTQYF
-	TRBD1	TRBV18	16	TRBJ1-2	TGTGCCAGCTCACCCGGACAGGGTTGGCCCCAAGGAGGCTACACCTTC	CASSPGQGWPQGGYTF
many	-	TRBV7-2	14	TRBJ2-7	TGTGCCAGCAGCTTAGGACAGCCCCCTTACGAGCAGTACTTC	CASSLGQPPYEQYF
-	TRBD2	TRBV7-9	17	TRBJ2-5	TGTGCCAGCAGTCGCCGATCCGGGACTAAACTCCAAGAGACCCAGTACTTC	CASSRRSGTKLQETQYF
few	-	TRBV5-1	15	TRBJ2-7	TGCGCCAGCAGCCTGAACAGGGCGCTTCCCTACGAGCAGTACTTC	CASSLNRALPYEQYF
-	TRBD2	TRBV12-3/TRBV12-4	15	TRBJ2-2	TGTGCCAGCAGTTTCATAGCGGGGGGGCCCGGGGAGCTGTTTTTT	CASSFIAGGPGELFF
-	TRBD1	TRBV9	15	TRBJ1-1	TGTGCCAGCAGCGTGACGGGACAGGGGGCAACTGAAGCTTTCTTT	CASSVTGQGATEAFF
few	-	TRBV10-3	13	TRBJ2-2	TGTGCCATCAAAGGGACGAACACCGGGGAGCTGTTTTTT	CAIKGTNTGELFF
-	-	TRBV10-3	15	TRBJ1-2	TGTGCCATCAGTGGATCGGGTGAAGGCCTTGATGGCTACACCTTC	CAISGSGEGLDGYTF
once	-	TRBV11-2	14	TRBJ2-5	TGTGCCAGCGCTGCTAACACCGCCGGGGAGACCCAGTACTTC	CASAANTAGETQYF
many	TRBD2	TRBV7-2	13	TRBJ2-1	TGTGCCAGCAGCTTAGACGGGGGGAATGAGCAGTTCTTC	CASSLDGGNEQFF
few	TRBD1	TRBV12-3/TRBV12-4	16	TRBJ1-2	TGTGCCAGCAGTTTAAGGGGGCGGACTGCTAGATATGGCTACACCTTC	CASSLRGRTARYGYTF
many	-	TRBV11-1	15	TRBJ2-5	TGTGCCAGCAGCTTAGTCCCAGGCCAAGGAGAGACCCAGTACTTC	CASSLVPGQGETQYF
-	-	TRBV6-5	12	TRBJ2-7	TGTGCCAGCGTCGGGGGCTCCTACGAGCAGTACTTC	CASVGGSYEQYF
many	TRBD2	TRBV5-4	15	TRBJ2-1	TGTGCCAGCAGCTCATTGGGACTACCCGACAATGAGCAGTTCTTC	CASSSLGLPDNEQFF
-	TRBD1	TRBV29-1	14	TRBJ2-1	TGCAGCGAGAGGGGGACAGGGGGCTACAATGAGCAGTTCTTC	CSERGTGGYNEQFF
many	-	TRBV4-2	15	TRBJ1-6	TGTGCCAGCAGCCAAGATAGCAGGGTTAATTCACCCCTCCACTTT	CASSQDSRVNSPLHF
-	-	TRBV5-6	13	TRBJ2-3	TGTGCCAGCAGCCGGACTATGACAGATACGCAGTATTTT	CASSRTMTDTQYF
few	-	TRBV18	14	TRBJ2-7	TGTGCCAGCTCAATTGACAGTGTAAGCTACGAGCAGTACTTC	CASSIDSVSYEQYF
-	TRBD1	TRBV10-3	15	TRBJ1-2	TGTGCCATCAGTGAGTCGAGAGACAGGGCGAGTGGCTACACCTTC	CAISESRDRASGYTF
few	TRBD2	TRBV4-3	15	TRBJ2-3	TGCGCCAGCAGCCAAGATCGGGAGGGACCAGATACGCAGTATTTT	CASSQDREGPDTQYF
-	TRBD2	TRBV20-1	13	TRBJ2-1	TGCAGTGCTAGAGGGCTAGCGGGAGGGCTCCAGTTCTTC	CSARGLAGGLQFF
-	TRBD1	TRBV20-1	14	TRBJ2-4	TGCAGTGCTAGTAGGACAGGCGCCAAAAACATTCAGTACTTC	CSASRTGAKNIQYF
many	-	TRBV20-1	13	TRBJ2-5	TGCAGTGCTAGAGAACCAGTGGAAGAGACCCAGTACTTC	CSAREPVEETQYF
few	-	TRBV10-2	17	TRBJ2-3	TGCGCCAGCAGTGAGTTCTCAGGGGTGATAAGCACAGATACGCAGTATTTT	CASSEFSGVISTDTQYF
few	-	TRBV5-1	15	TRBJ2-5	TGCGCCAGCAGCCCAACTCTCGATATCCAGGTGACCCAGTACTTC	CASSPTLDIQVTQYF
few	-	TRBV12-3/TRBV12-4	13	TRBJ1-4	TGTGCCAGCAGTGCTCCAACTAATGAAAAACTGTTTTTT	CASSAPTNEKLFF
few	-	TRBV7-2	17	TRBJ2-2	TGTGCCAGCAGCTTAGTCCTCGGGGGCCCGAACACCGGGGAGCTGTTTTTT	CASSLVLGGPNTGELFF
few	-	TRBV5-1	15	TRBJ2-1	TGCGCCAGCACTGGGGGAACGGGGGCCTACAATGAGCAGTTCTTC	CASTGGTGAYNEQFF